This T cell receptor (beta chain) was found in a study of Ad26.COV2.S vaccination and SARS-CoV-2 variants. The assay was immunoSEQ multiplex PCR, and TCRdb's table has in-frame clones only and misses some. The sample has about 330,000 clones; roughly 90% are singletons. As for treatment: roughly 20 received Ad26.COV2.S at low or high dose, single or two shots; about five received placebo; per-sample allocation not given. Sampling occurred on day 63 after the first vaccine or placebo injection. The CDR3 has 16 amino acids. V shed 3 bases and J 6 bases; nucleotides not matched to a gene: 8. Germline-derived CDR1 and CDR2 are SGHTA and FQGNSA.

This clonotype was sampled from a person between 18 and 60 years old who received the Ad26.COV2.S COVID-19 vaccine or a placebo. Sequenced here: peripheral blood, sampled in a trial of Ad26.COV2.S vaccine versus placebo. The chain recombines TRBV7-2 with TRBJ2-3, with TRBD2 matching 11 bases. CDR3 coding DNA: TGTGCCAGCAGCTTTACTCTAGCGGGGGGTGGGGATACGCAGTATTTT. Translation gives CASSFTLAGGGDTQYF.